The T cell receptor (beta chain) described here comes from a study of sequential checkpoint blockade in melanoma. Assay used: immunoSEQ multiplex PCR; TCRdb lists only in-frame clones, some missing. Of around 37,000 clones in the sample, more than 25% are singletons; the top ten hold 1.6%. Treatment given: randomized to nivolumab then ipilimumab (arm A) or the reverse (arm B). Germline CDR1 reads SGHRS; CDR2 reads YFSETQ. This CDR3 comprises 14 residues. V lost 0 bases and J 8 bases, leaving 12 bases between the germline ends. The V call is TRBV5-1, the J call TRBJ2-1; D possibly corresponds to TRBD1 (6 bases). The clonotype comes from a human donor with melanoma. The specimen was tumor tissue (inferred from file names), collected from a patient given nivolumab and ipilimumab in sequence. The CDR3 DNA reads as TGCGCCAGCAGCTTGGTCCAGGGGAGATATGAGCAGTTCTTC. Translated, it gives CASSLVQGRYEQFF. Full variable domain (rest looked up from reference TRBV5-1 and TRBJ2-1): KAGVTQTPRYLIKTRGQQVTLSCSPISGHRSVSWYQQTPGQGLQFLFEYFSETQRNKGNFPGRFSGRQFSNSRSEMNVSTLELGDSALYLCASSLVQGRYEQFFGPGTRLTVL.